This T cell receptor beta chain stems from a study of cytomegalovirus exposure and HLA in healthy donors. Looked up from germline, CDR1 is SGHTA and CDR2 is FQGNSA. V dropped 5 bases and J dropped 1; count of bases not matched to a gene: 3. This CDR3 region has 15 residues. Notes on the study in general: Some highly shared sequence variants likely arose as a pipeline artifact. According to the study, about 180 TCR beta chains were cytomegalovirus-associated. Usually a TCR sequence was rare, but some public TCRs were found in many donors.

About this clone itself: As yet, its antigen is unknown.

The PCR made use of 60 Vbeta and 13 Jbeta primers. Clones were sequenced by immunoSEQ multiplex PCR, and TCRdb holds only the in-frame ones, with some missing. The sample lists about 160,000 clones; 82% were seen once. The sample taken for sequencing was PBMCs. This receptor was obtained from a male donor in good health and CMV-seronegative. V and J are TRBV7-2 and TRBJ2-1, with 9 bases identical to TRBD2. CDR3 loop: CASSRAGGSYNEQFF. The CDR3 DNA reads TGTGCCAGCAGCCGAGCGGGAGGATCCTACAATGAGCAGTTCTTC.